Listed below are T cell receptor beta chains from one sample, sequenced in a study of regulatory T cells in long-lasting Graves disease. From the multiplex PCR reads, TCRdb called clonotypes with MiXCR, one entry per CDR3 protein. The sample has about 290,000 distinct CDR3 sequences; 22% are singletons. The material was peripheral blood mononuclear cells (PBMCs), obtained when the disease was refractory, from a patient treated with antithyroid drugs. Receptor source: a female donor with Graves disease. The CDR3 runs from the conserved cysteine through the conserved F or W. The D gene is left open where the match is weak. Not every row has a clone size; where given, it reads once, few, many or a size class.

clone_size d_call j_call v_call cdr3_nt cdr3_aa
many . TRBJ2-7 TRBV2 TGTGCCAGCGGGGGTCACACGTACTTC CASGGHTYF
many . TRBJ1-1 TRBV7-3 TGTGCCAGCAGCTTAAACCAACAGACTGAAGCTTTCTTT CASSLNQQTEAFF
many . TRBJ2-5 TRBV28 TGTGCCAGCAGTTTACAGAAAGAGACCCAGTACTTC CASSLQKETQYF
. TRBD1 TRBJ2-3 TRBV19 TGTGCCAGTAGTACGCAGGGGGAAACAGATACGCAGTATTTT CASSTQGETDTQYF
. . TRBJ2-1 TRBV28 TGTGCCAGCAGTTTCGGCCAGGGCAATGAGCAGTTCTTC CASSFGQGNEQFF
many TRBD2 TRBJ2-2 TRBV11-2 TGTGCCAGCAGCAGACTAGCGGGAGAGGTCGGGGAGCTGTTTTTT CASSRLAGEVGELFF
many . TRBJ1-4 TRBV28 TGTGCCAGCCTAGACAGCAACAATGAAAAACTGTTTTTT CASLDSNNEKLFF
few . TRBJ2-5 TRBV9 TGTGCCAGCAGCGTAGATGTGGGAGAGACCCAGTACTTC CASSVDVGETQYF
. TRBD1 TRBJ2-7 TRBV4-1 TGCGCCAGCAGCCATCCCGGGACAGCCTACGAGCAGTACTTC CASSHPGTAYEQYF
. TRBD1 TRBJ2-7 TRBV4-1 TGCGCCAGCAGCCCCTGGGTGGGACAGGGTCGCCACGAGCAGTACTTC CASSPWVGQGRHEQYF
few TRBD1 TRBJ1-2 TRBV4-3 TGCGCCAGCAGCCAAGTTGTGTCAGGGGGCGACTATGGCTACACCTTC CASSQVVSGGDYGYTF
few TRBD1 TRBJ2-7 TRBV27 TGTGCCAGCAGTGGAGGGACAGGGGCCTACGAGCAGTACTTC CASSGGTGAYEQYF
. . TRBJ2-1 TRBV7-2 TGTGCCAGCAGCGGACAGTGGGGGTCAGATGAGCAGTTCTTC CASSGQWGSDEQFF
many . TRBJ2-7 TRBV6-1 TGTGCCAGCAGTGAAGCGCAAGGGAGCCCCCCCTACGAGCAGTACTTC CASSEAQGSPPYEQYF
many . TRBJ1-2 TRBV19 TGTGCCAGTGCCCTAATCGGCTATGGCTACACCTTC CASALIGYGYTF
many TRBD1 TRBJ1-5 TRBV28 TGTGCCAGCAGTTCTTCAGGGGGCCGCCAGCCCCAGCATTTT CASSSSGGRQPQHF
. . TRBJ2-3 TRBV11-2 TGTGCCAGCAGCTATACAAGCATTGGGGATACGCAGTATTTT CASSYTSIGDTQYF
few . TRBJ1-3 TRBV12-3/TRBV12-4 TGTGCCAGCAGTTTCTCCCTAAACACCATATATTTT CASSFSLNTIYF
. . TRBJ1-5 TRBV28 TGTGCCAGCAGTTTACCCCCCAAGTATCAGCCCCAGCATTTT CASSLPPKYQPQHF
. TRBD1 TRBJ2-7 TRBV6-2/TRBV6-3 TGTGCCAGCAGTTACACCGCGGACAGGGGCGAGTACGAGCAGTACTTC CASSYTADRGEYEQYF
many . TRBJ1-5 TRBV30 TGTGCCTGGAGTCGGCAGGAGGCTCTGCCCCAGCATTTT CAWSRQEALPQHF
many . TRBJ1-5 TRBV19 TGTGCCAGTAGTATCGGAATCAGCAATCAGCCCCAGCATTTT CASSIGISNQPQHF
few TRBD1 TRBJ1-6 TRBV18 TGTGCCAGCTCACCATACAGGGGCGAAGATAATTCACCCCTCCACTTT CASSPYRGEDNSPLHF
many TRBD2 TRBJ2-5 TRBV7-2 TGTGCCAGCAGCCCAGCGGGAGGGCCTCGGGAGACCCAGTACTTC CASSPAGGPRETQYF
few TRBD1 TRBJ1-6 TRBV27 TGTGCCAGTAGAGAGACAGGGTGGTCACCCCTCCACTTT CASRETGWSPLHF
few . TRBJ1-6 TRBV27 TGTGCCAGCAGCGCGGGGTTTACGTCCTATAATTCACCCCTCCACTTT CASSAGFTSYNSPLHF
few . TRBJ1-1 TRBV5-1 TGCGCCAGCAGCTGGGCGGACATGAACACTGAAGCTTTCTTT CASSWADMNTEAFF
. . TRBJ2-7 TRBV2 TGTGCCAGCAGTCACCCGGGAAGGGTCTGCGAGCAGTACTTC CASSHPGRVCEQYF
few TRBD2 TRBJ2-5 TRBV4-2 TGTGCCAGCAGCGAATCTAGCGGGAGGAGTGAAGAGACCCAGTACTTC CASSESSGRSEETQYF
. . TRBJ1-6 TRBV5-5 TGTGCCAGCAGCTTGGTTCCCCGCCGGGAGCTCAATTCACCCCTCCACTTT CASSLVPRRELNSPLHF
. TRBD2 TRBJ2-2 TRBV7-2 TGTGCCAGCAGCCCTACTAGCGGCCCTCCCGGGGAGCTGTTTTTT CASSPTSGPPGELFF
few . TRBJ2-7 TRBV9 TGTGCCAGCAGCGATGGTTCAGCCTACGAGCAGTACTTC CASSDGSAYEQYF
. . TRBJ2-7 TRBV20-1 TGCAGTGCCCGGGGTTCGTCCGAGCAGTACTTC CSARGSSEQYF
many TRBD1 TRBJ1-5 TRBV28 TGTGCCAGCAGTATGAGACAGGGAAGCAATCAGCCCCAGCATTTT CASSMRQGSNQPQHF
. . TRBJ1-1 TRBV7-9 TGTGCCAGCAGCTTGATGGGGGCGGCTGAAGCTTTCTTT CASSLMGAAEAFF
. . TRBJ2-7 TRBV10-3 TGTGCCATCAGTGAAGAATCAGCCTTATCCCACTACGAGCAGTACTTC CAISEESALSHYEQYF
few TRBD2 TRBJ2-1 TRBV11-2 TGTGCCAGCAGTTACGGGGGGACCGACCCGTTCTTC CASSYGGTDPFF
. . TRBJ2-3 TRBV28 TGTGCGGGAGGGGGGTCTAGCACAGATACGCAGTATTTT CAGGGSSTDTQYF
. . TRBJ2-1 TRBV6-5 TGTGCCAGCAGTTACGAAGTCGCAGCGGACTACGGCGGGCAGTTCTTC CASSYEVAADYGGQFF
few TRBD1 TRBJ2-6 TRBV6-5 TGTGCCAGCAGTTACGGGACAGGGAACTCTGGGGCCAACGTCCTGACTTTC CASSYGTGNSGANVLTF
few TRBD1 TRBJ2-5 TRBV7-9 TGTGCCAGCAGCCGGGACAGCTCAGAAGAGACCCAGTACTTC CASSRDSSEETQYF
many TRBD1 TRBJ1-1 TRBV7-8 TGTGCCAGCAGCCCCCACAGGGGAACAGGCACTGAAGCTTTCTTT CASSPHRGTGTEAFF
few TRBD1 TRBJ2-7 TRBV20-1 TGCAGTGCTAGAGACGGGCAGGGGGCCCAGCAGTACTTC CSARDGQGAQQYF
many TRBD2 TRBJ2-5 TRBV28 TGTGCCAGCAGTTTCCTAGCGGGAGGGGGGTACCAAGAGACCCAGTACTTC CASSFLAGGGYQETQYF
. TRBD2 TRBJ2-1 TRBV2 TGTGCCAGCAGGGTAGTAGCGGGTCCTGAGCAGTTCTTC CASRVVAGPEQFF
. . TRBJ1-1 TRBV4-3 TGCGCCAGCAGCCAAGACGGGGATACTGAAGCTTTCTTT CASSQDGDTEAFF
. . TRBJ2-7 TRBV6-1 TGTGCCAGCACGAAGGAGGAGGGCGAGCAGTACTTC CASTKEEGEQYF
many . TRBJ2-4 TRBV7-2 TGTGCCAGCAGCACGGACAGTTCTATCAACATTCAGTACTTC CASSTDSSINIQYF
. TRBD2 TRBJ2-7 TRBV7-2 TGTGCCAGCAGCTTATTCCTAGCGGGAGATGGCGAGCAGTACTTC CASSLFLAGDGEQYF
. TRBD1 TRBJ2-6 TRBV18 TGTGCCAGCTCAGCTCCGGGACAGGGAGGCTCTGGGGCCAACGTCCTGACTTTC CASSAPGQGGSGANVLTF
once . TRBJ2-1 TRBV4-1 TGCGCCAGCAGCCAAGGGGTACAAGACAATGAGCAGTTCTTC CASSQGVQDNEQFF
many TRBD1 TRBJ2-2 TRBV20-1 TGCAGTGCTACCAGGGGGCTGGGGGAGCTGTTTTTT CSATRGLGELFF
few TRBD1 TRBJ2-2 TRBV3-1 TGTGCCAGCAGCCAAGGCAGGACAGGTTCCCCCGGGGAGCTGTTTTTT CASSQGRTGSPGELFF
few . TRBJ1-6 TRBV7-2 TGTGCCAGCAGCTTAACGCCAGGCAAGCGGCGGGATTCACCCCTCCACTTT CASSLTPGKRRDSPLHF
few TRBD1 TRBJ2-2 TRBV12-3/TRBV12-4 TGTGCCAGCAGTCCCCACAGGGGCAGTATTCCCGGGGAGCTGTTTTTT CASSPHRGSIPGELFF